This T cell receptor beta chain was sequenced for a study of yellow fever vaccine responses in identical twins. To note about this clonotype: Its antigen is not identified.

MiXCR, run by TCRdb on the RT-PCR reads, gives a single entry per CDR3 protein. The sample includes over a thousand distinct CDR3 sequences, 84% of them seen just once. Findings and limits, study-wide: Twins' T cell vaccine responses reportedly looked partly convergent, partly personalized.

Trimming at V came to 10 bases and at J to 4 bases, leaving 5 bases not matched to a gene. The CDR3 consists of 15 residues. Germline assignment: CDR1 PRHDT and CDR2 FYEKMQ (reference sequence). The V and J genes are TRBV13 and TRBJ2-2; 14 positions match TRBD2. This sequence originates from a woman under 30 who received the yellow fever vaccine. Here the sequenced sample was T cells from blood (PBMCs), unsorted or a sorted subset (not recorded which), taken before or after yellow fever vaccination (not recorded which). The CDR3 sequence: CATGLAGEGTGELFF. For the CDR3, the DNA is TGTGCCACGGGACTAGCGGGAGAGGGCACCGGGGAGCTGTTTTTT.